The clone carrying this T cell receptor (beta chain) has at least ten counts. V lost 6 bases, J lost 3 bases, and 11 bases lay in between. Germline V gives CDR1 MNHEY, CDR2 SVGAGI. The CDR3 runs to 13 residues. This record belongs to a study of T cells in Graves' hyperthyroidism and ophthalmopathy. TCR beta CDR3 region amplification was performed from RNA transcripts. The HTBI primer set drove a first-round RT-PCR of the TCR CDR3. TCRdb re-called the multiplex PCR reads through MiXCR, storing one row per CDR3 protein. The sample shows roughly 800,000 distinct CDR3 sequences, around 38% of them seen only once.

The V gene is TRBV6-5, the J gene TRBJ1-2; D possibly corresponds to TRBD1 (6 bases). Sequenced: blood. The clonotype was recovered from a man between 18 and 35 years old with Graves' hyperthyroidism. The CDR3 nucleotides are TGTGCCAGCAGGCCAGGGGTTGACTATGGCTACACCTTC. It translates to CASRPGVDYGYTF.